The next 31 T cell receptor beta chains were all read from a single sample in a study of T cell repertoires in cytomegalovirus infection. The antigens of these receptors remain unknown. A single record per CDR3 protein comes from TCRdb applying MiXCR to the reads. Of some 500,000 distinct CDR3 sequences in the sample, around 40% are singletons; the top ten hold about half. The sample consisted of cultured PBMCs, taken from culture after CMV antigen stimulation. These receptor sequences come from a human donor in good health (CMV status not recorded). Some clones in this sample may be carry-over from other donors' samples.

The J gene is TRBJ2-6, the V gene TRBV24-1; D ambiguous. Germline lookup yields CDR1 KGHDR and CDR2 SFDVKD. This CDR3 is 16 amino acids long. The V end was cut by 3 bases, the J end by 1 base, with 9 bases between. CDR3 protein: CATSDEGRSGANVLTF. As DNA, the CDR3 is TGTGCCACCAGTGATGAAGGGCGGTCTGGGGCCAACGTCCTGACTTTC.

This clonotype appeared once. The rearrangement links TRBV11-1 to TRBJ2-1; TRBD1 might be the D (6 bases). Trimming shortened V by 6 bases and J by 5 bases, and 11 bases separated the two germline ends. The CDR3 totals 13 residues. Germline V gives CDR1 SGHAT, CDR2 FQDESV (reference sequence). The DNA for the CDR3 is TGTGCCAGCAGACTCGACAGGAACAATGAGCAGTTCTTC. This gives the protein CASRLDRNNEQFF.

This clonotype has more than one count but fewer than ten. The CDR3 here is CASRPPGGGTSTDTQYF. The CDR3 DNA sequence: TGTGCCAGCAGACCCCCAGGGGGGGGAACTAGCACAGATACGCAGTATTTT. V usage is TRBV7-2 and J usage is TRBJ2-3, with D possibly being TRBD1 or TRBD2 (7 bases each). The CDR3 covers 17 residues. Trimming took off 6 bases at V and 0 bases at J, with 19 bases between the two ends. Germline CDR1 SGHTA, CDR2 FQGNSA.

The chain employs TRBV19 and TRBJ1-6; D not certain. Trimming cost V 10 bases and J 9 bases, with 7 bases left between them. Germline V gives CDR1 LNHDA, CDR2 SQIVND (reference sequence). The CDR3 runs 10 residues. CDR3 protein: CATTSSPLHF. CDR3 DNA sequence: TGTGCCACCACCAGTTCACCCCTCCACTTT.

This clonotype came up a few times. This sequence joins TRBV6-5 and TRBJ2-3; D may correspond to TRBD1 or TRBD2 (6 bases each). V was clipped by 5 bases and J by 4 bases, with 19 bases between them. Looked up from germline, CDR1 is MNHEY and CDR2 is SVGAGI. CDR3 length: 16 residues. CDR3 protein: CASSRGGVAGADTQYF. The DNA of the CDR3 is TGTGCCAGCAGTCGCGGCGGGGTAGCAGGGGCAGATACGCAGTATTTT.

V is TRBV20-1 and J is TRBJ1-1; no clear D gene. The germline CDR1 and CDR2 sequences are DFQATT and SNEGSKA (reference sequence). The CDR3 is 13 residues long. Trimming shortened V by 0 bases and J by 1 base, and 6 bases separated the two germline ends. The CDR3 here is CSARDPANTEAFF. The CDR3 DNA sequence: TGCAGTGCTAGAGATCCGGCGAACACTGAAGCTTTCTTT.

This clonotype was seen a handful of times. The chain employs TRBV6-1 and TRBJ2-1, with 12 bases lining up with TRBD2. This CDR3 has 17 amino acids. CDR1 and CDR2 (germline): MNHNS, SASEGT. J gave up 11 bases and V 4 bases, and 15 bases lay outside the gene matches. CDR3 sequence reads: CASSASGDTGLAGKQFF. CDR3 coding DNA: TGTGCCAGCAGTGCCTCAGGCGACACAGGACTAGCGGGGAAGCAGTTCTTC.

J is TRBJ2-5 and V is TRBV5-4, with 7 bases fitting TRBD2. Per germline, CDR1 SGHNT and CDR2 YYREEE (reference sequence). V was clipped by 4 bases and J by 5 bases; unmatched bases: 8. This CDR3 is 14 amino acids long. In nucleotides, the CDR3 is TGTGCCAGCAGCCCAACGACTAGCCAGGAGACCCAGTACTTC. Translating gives CASSPTTSQETQYF.

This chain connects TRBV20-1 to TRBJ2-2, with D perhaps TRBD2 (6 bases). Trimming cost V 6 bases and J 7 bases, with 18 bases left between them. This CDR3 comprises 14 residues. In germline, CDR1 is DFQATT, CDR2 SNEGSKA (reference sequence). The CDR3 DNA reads TGCAGTGCCAATCACGGGGGAGCCCACGGGGAGCTGTTTTTT. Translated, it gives CSANHGGAHGELFF.

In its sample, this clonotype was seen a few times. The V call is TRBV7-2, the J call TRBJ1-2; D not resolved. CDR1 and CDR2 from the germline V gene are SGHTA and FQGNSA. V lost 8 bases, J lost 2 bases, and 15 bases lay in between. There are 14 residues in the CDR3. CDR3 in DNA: TGTGCCAGCCAAGGTGCGACGGAAAACTATGGCTACACCTTC. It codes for CASQGATENYGYTF.

The CDR3 DNA follows: TGTGCCAGCAGTTCCGCCGGGACCGTTAGGCTGAACACTGAAGCTTTCTTT. Protein product: CASSSAGTVRLNTEAFF. The V and J genes are TRBV12-3 or TRBV12-4 and TRBJ1-1; a possible D gene is TRBD1 (5 bases). This CDR3 contains 17 residues. V lost 4 bases, J lost 0 bases, and 18 bases lay in between.

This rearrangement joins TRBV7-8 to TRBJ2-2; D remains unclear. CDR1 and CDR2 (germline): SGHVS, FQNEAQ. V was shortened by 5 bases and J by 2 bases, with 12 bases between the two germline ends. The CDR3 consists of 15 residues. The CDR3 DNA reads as TGTGCCAGCAGCCCCGCCCGGAGCAACACCGGGGAGCTGTTTTTT. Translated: CASSPARSNTGELFF.

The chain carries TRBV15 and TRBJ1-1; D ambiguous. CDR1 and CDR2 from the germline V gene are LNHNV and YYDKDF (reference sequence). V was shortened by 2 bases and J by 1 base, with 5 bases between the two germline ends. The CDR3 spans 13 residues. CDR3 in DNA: TGTGCCACCAGCAGACGCGGGAACACTGAAGCTTTCTTT. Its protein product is CATSRRGNTEAFF.

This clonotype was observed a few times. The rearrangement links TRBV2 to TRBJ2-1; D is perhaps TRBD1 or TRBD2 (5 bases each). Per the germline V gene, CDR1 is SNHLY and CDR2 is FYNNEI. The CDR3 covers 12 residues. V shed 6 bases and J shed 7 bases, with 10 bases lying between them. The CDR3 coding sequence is TGTGCCAGCAGGGGGGAGTATAATGAGCAGTTCTTC. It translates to CASRGEYNEQFF.

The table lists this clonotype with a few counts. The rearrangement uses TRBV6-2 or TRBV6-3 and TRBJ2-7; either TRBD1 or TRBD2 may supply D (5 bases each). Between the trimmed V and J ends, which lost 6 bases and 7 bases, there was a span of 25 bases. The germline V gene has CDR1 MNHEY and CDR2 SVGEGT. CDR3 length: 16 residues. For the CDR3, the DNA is TGTGCCAGCAGGCCCACCTTGGCGGGCAGGGCTCGGGAGCAGTACTTC. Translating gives CASRPTLAGRAREQYF.

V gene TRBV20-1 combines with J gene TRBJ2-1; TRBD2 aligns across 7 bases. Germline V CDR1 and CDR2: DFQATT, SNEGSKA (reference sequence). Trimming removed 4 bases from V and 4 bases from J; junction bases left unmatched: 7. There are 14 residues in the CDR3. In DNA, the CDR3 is TGCAGTGCTATCCGCGGGAGCATTTACAATGAGCAGTTCTTC. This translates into CSAIRGSIYNEQFF.

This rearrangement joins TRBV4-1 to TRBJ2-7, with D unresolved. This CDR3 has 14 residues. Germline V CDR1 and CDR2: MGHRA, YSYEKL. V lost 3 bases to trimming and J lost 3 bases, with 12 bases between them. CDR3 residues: CASSQYGGVYEQYF. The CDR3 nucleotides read TGCGCCAGCAGCCAGTACGGCGGAGTCTACGAGCAGTACTTC.

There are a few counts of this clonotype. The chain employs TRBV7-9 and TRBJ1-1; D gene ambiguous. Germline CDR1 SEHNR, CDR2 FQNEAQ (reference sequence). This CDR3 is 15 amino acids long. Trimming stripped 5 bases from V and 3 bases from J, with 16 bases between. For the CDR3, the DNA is TGTGCCAGCAGCAGAGGGAGGGTGAGGGACACTGAAGCTTTCTTT. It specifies CASSRGRVRDTEAFF.

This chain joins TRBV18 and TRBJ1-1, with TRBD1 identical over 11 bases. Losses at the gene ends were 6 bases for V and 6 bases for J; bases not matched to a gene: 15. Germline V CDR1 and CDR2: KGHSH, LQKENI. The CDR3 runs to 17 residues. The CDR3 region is CASSPGQGALYSAEAFF. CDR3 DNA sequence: TGTGCCAGCTCCCCCGGACAGGGGGCTTTGTATAGCGCTGAAGCTTTCTTT.

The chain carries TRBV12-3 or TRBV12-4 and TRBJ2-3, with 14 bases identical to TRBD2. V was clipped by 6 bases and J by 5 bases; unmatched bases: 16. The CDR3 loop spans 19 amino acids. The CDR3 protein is CASRTGLAGVPPLGDTQYF. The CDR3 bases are TGTGCCAGCAGGACGGGACTAGCGGGGGTCCCGCCCCTGGGAGATACGCAGTATTTT.

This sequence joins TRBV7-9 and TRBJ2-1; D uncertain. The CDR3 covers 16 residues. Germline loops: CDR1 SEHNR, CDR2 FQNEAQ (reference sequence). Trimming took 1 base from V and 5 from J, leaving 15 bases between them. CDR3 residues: CASSLVGRTNNNEQFF. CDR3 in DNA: TGTGCCAGCAGCTTAGTGGGTAGGACCAACAACAATGAGCAGTTCTTC.

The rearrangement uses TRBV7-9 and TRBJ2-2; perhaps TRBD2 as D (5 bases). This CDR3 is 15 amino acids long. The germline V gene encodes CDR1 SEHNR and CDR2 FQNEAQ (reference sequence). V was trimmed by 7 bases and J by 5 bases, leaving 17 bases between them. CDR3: CASTGRRIGTGELFF. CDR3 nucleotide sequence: TGTGCCAGCACCGGACGGAGGATCGGGACCGGGGAGCTGTTTTTT.

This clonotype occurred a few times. The CDR3 DNA reads as TGCGCCAGCAGCTTTAGCCCCAACGAGGGCACTGAAGCTTTCTTT. As protein: CASSFSPNEGTEAFF. This chain joins TRBV5-1 and TRBJ1-1; D is uncertain. V was trimmed by 2 bases and J by 4 bases, leaving 15 bases between them. The germline CDR1 and CDR2 sequences are SGHRS and YFSETQ. The CDR3 loop spans 15 amino acids.

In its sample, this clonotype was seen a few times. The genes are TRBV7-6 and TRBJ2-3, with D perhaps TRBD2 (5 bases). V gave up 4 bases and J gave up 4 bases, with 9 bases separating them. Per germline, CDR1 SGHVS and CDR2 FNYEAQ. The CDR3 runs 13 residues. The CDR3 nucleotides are TGTGCCAGCAGCTCCGGGGTGCCAGATACGCAGTATTTT. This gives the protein CASSSGVPDTQYF.

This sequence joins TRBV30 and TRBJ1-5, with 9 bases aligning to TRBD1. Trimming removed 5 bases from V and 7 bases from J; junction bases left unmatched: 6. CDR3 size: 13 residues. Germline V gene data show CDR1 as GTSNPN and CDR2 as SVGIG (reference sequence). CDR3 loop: CAWATGGGQPQHF. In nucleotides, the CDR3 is TGTGCCTGGGCGACAGGGGGGGGCCAGCCCCAGCATTTT.

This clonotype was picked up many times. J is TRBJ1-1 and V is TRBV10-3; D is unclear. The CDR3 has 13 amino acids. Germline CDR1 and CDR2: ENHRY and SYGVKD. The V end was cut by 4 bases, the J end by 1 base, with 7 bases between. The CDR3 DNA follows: TGTGCCATCAGTGCGACCGAGAACACTGAAGCTTTCTTT. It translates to CAISATENTEAFF.

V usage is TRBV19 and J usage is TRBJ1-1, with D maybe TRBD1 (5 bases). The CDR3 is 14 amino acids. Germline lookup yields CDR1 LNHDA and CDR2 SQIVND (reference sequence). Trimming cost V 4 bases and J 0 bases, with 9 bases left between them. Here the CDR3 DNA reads TGTGCCAGTAGTACCTGGGACGTGAACACTGAAGCTTTCTTT. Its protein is CASSTWDVNTEAFF.

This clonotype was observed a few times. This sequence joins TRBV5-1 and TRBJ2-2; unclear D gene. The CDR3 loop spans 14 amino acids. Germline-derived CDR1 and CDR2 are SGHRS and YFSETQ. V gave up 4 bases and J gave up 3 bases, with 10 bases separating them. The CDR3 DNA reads TGCGCCAGCAGCCGAGAGAGACACACCGGGGAGCTGTTTTTT. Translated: CASSRERHTGELFF.

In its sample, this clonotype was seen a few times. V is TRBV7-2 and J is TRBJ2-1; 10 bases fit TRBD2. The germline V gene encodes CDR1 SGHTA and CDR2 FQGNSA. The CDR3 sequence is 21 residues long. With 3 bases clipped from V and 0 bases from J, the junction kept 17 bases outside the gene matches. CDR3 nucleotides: TGTGCCAGCAGCTTCCCCTCCCTAGCGGGGGATCAAAGGAGCTCCTACAATGAGCAGTTCTTC. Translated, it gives CASSFPSLAGDQRSSYNEQFF.

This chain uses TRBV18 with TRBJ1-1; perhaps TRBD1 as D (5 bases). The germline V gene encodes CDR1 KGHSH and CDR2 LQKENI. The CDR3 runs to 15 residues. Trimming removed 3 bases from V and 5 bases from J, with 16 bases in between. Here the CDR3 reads CASSPSREVRTEAFF. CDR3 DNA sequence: TGTGCCAGCTCACCGTCCAGGGAGGTTCGGACTGAAGCTTTCTTT.

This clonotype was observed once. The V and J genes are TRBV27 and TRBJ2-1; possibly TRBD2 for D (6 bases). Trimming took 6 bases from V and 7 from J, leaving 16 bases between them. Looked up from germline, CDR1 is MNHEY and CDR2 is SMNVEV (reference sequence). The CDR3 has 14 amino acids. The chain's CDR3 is CASRDPGTRNEQFF. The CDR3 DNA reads TGTGCCAGCAGAGATCCCGGGACTCGGAATGAGCAGTTCTTC.